The source of this T cell receptor (beta chain) is a study of blood T cell repertoires in COVID-19 (dated by TCRdb to between 2020 and 2021). Broadly, across the study: Collaborator samples came from the United States, Italy and Spain and covered acute and convalescent phases of COVID-19. The material from the prospective study consisted of cDNA or gDNA derived from T cells, B-cell-depleted T cells, or PBMCs. Subjects who had been exposed to COVID-19, were actively infected with it, or had recovered from it provided the deeply sampled blood TCRbeta repertoires that made up the dataset. The repertoires were made available in a free public database intended to serve as a resource for research on the immune response to SARS-CoV-2. Samples were obtained from the ongoing ImmuneRACE study (first 160 participants) and from 1,254 subjects provided by 6 global collaborators. The sample metadata nearly always contained a de-identified subject ID, COVID-19 status, age in years and sex. Where HLA class I and class II types were available, the types were taken from metadata supplied by the sample provider, not from assay-based typing.

TCRbeta CDR3 regions were amplified from genomic DNA by means of the immunoSEQ Assay, a bias-controlled multiplex PCR. For the original study's pipeline: Within the assay, amplification of reference gene primers was used to estimate how many nucleated cells each sample contained. To quantify the absolute abundance of each unique TCRbeta CDR3 rearrangement, sequence reads were collapsed and filtered. For each sample, productive Simpson clonality was calculated as the square root of Simpson's diversity index over productive rearrangements. TCRdb holds this immuneACCESS table with in-frame rearrangements only. Some clones are missing; in checked studies, unresolved V genes explain under half, and the rest has no known cause. V, J and clone size are those of that table, while D and trimming were read from the DNA. This sample comprises 200,000 to 300,000 clones, approximately 90% of them detected only once. Of the sample, roughly 3.6% is held by the ten largest clones.

Each collaborating institution followed its own protocols to collect whole blood in K2EDTA tubes. For TCRbeta analysis, collaborators shipped samples as frozen whole blood, isolated PBMCs, or DNA extracted from either of those sample types. Worth noting for this clone: The antigen it binds to is not known. Base qualities are not recorded, but no much larger clone differs from it by a single base.

Including cysteine and phenylalanine, the CDR3 has 13 amino acids. Only the CDR3 region is kept as DNA, spanning 39 bases read in frame from base 1. The V and J ends are trimmed by 1 base and 5 bases, leaving 6 bases between them. From the germline V gene, CDR1 is MGHRA and CDR2 is YSYEKL. The investigation overall reported the following: The amount of clinical and demographic metadata varied by source and participant and was provided uncurated.

What was sequenced was peripheral blood. The chain is encoded by TRBV4-1 joined to TRBJ1-5; a weak D assignment points to TRBD1 (5 bases agree). This sequence originates from a woman between 40 and 50 years old with acute or convalescent COVID-19. The encoded CDR3 is CASSQGGDQPQHF. The DNA is as follows: TGCGCCAGCAGCCAAGGGGGGGATCAGCCCCAGCATTTT.